The 8 T cell receptor beta chains below all came from one sample that was sequenced in a study of cytomegalovirus exposure and HLA in healthy donors. With 60 Vbeta and 13 Jbeta primers, the PCR was carried out. Sequencing used immunoSEQ multiplex PCR; TCRdb keeps in-frame clones, though not all of them. The profile shows roughly 100,000 clones, 80% to 90% of them singletons. The material sequenced was PBMCs. These receptors were obtained from a man in his forties or fifties in good health and CMV-seronegative.

V is TRBV6-5 and J is TRBJ2-5; TRBD2 matches 11 bases. With 4 bases clipped from V and 4 bases from J, the junction kept 5 bases outside the gene matches. The CDR3 is made up of 15 amino acids. Germline V gene sequence: CDR1 MNHEY, CDR2 SVGAGI. CDR3 residues: CASSFSSGGRETQYF. The CDR3 nucleotides read TGTGCCAGCAGTTTCTCTAGCGGGGGGCGAGAGACCCAGTACTTC.

This clone was recorded a few times. The same CDR3 is also encoded by other DNA sequences in this sample. CDR3 protein: CASSLQETQYF. CDR3 in DNA: TGTGCCAGCAGCCTTCAAGAGACCCAGTACTTC. The gene calls are TRBV11-2 and TRBJ2-5; no reliable D call. Trimming pared 5 bases from V and 2 bases from J, leaving 3 bases between. The germline CDR1 and CDR2 sequences are SGHAT and FQNNGV. The CDR3 sequence is 11 residues long.

This rearrangement joins TRBV5-6 to TRBJ2-1; D might be TRBD2 (5 bases). V was cut by 0 bases and J by 6 bases, with 16 bases left in between. Germline V CDR1 and CDR2: SGHDT, YYEEEE. The CDR3 contains 16 residues. The CDR3 DNA is TGTGCCAGCAGCTTGGGGGTCGGGGAGCTAGGCAATGAGCAGTTCTTC. Protein sequence: CASSLGVGELGNEQFF. Together with reference TRBV5-6 and TRBJ2-1, the CDR3 gives the full variable domain: DAGVTQSPTHLIKTRGQQVTLRCSPKSGHDTVSWYQQALGQGPQFIFQYYEEEERQRGNFPDRFSGHQFPNYSSELNVNALLLGDSALYLCASSLGVGELGNEQFFGPGTRLTVL.

This chain links TRBV9 with TRBJ2-2; 7 bases agree with TRBD2. V shed 6 bases and J 7 bases; nucleotides not matched to a gene: 3. The germline V gene encodes CDR1 SGDLS and CDR2 YYNGEE. The CDR3 runs 12 residues. CDR3 region: CASKREGGELFF. CDR3 in DNA: TGTGCCAGCAAGAGGGAGGGCGGGGAGCTGTTTTTT.

The rearrangement joins TRBV20-1 to TRBJ2-7, with no clear D. CDR3 length: 11 residues. Germline assignment: CDR1 DFQATT and CDR2 SNEGSKA (reference sequence). The germline V and J ends were trimmed by 5 bases and 2 bases, with 7 bases remaining between them. In nucleotides, the CDR3 is TGCAGTGCTCCTTACACCTACGAGCAGTACTTC. This gives the protein CSAPYTYEQYF.

The sample holds one count of this clone. The gene calls are TRBV19 and TRBJ2-1; 8 bases line up with TRBD2. CDR1 LNHDA and CDR2 SQIVND come from the germline V gene (reference sequence). This CDR3 contains 15 residues. V trimming: 3 bases; J trimming: 4 bases; junction bases outside the gene matches: 5. Here the CDR3 reads CASSMLAGGYNEQFF. As DNA, the CDR3 is TGTGCCAGTAGTATGCTGGCGGGGGGATACAATGAGCAGTTCTTC.

The chain employs TRBV27 and TRBJ2-7; D is unresolved. The CDR3 has 14 amino acids. Germline lookup yields CDR1 MNHEY and CDR2 SMNVEV (reference sequence). V was cut by 3 bases and J by 0 bases, with 9 bases left in between. The CDR3 coding sequence is TGTGCCAGCAGTTTGGGCCGCATCTCCTACGAGCAGTACTTC. Encoded protein: CASSLGRISYEQYF.

The gene calls are TRBV27 and TRBJ1-1; a weak D match, TRBD1 (5 bases). Germline CDR1 and CDR2: MNHEY and SMNVEV (reference sequence). The length of the CDR3 is 15 residues. Trimming removed 5 bases from V and 4 bases from J, with 17 bases in between. CDR3 sequence reads: CASSLRTRGGTEAFF. CDR3 in DNA: TGTGCCAGCAGTCTACGGACAAGGGGCGGCACTGAAGCTTTCTTT.